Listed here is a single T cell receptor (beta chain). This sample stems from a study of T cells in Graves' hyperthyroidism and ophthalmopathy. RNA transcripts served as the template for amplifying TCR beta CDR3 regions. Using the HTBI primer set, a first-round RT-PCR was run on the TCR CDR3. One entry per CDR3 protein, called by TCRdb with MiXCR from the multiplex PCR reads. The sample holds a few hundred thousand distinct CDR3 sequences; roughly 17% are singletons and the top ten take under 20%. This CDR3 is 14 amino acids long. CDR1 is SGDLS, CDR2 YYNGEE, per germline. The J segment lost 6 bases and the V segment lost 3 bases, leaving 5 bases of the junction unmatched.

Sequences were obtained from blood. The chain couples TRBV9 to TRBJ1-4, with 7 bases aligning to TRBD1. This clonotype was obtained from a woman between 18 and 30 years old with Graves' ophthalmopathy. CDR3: CASSAGQLDEKLFF. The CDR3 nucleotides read TGTGCCAGCAGCGCGGGACAGTTGGATGAAAAACTGTTTTTT.